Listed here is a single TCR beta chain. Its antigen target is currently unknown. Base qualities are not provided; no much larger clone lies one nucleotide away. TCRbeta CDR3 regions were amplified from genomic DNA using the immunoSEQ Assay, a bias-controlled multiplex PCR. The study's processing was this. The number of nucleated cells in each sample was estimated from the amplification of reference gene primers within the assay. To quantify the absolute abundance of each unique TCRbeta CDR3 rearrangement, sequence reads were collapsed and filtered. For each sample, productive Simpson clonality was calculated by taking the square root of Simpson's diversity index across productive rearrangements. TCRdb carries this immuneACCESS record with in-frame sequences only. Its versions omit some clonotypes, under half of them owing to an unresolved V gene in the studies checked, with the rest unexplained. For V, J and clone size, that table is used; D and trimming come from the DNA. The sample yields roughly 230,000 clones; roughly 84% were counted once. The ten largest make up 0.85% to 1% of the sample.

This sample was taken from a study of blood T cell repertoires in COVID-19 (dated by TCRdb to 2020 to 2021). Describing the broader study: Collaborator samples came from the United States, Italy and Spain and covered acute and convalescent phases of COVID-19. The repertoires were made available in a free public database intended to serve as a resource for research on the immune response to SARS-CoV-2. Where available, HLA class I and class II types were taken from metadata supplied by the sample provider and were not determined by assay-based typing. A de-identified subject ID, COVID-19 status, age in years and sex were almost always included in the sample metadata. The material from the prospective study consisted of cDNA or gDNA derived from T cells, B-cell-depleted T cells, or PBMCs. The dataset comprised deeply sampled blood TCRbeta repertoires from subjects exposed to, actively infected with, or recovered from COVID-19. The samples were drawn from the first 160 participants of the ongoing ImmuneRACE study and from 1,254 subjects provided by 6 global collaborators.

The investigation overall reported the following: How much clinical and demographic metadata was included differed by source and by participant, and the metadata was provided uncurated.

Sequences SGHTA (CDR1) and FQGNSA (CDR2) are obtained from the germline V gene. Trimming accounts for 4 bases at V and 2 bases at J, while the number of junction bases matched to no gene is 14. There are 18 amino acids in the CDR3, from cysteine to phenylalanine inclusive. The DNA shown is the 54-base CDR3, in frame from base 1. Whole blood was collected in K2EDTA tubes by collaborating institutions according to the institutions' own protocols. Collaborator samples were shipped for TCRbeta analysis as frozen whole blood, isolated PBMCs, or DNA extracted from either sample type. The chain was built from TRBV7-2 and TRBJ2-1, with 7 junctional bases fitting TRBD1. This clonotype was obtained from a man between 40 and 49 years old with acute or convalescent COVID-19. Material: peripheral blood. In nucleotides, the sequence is TGTGCCAGCAGCTGCCTTACAGGGGATGTTTGCCCCTACAATGAGCAGTTCTTC. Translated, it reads CASSCLTGDVCPYNEQFF.